This T cell receptor beta chain was sequenced during a study of OX40 agonist ivuxolimab in advanced cancers. Across the whole study: It was permissible to have had prior anti-PD-1, anti-PD-L1 or anti-CTLA-4 therapy, and about 40% had some.

Data came from immunoSEQ multiplex PCR; TCRdb stores just in-frame clones and leaves some out. The sample contains tens of thousands of clones, roughly 80% of which appear only once. Concerning this clone itself: Its antigen is not known.

Overall study findings and caveats: It was not determined which antigens were specifically recognized by the peripheral T cells that had undergone clonal expansion. In CD8+ T cells, expanded clones were on average more numerous than in CD4+.

The CDR3 sequence is 13 residues long. J gave up 4 bases and V 5 bases, and 4 bases lay outside the gene matches. Per germline, CDR1 LNHDA and CDR2 SQIVND (reference sequence). The clonotype comes from an adult with an advanced solid tumor such as melanoma, head and neck, liver or kidney cancer. This chain joins TRBV19 and TRBJ2-5, with 7 bases fitting TRBD1. Specimen: CD4+ or CD8+ T cells sorted from blood, collected in a trial of the OX40 agonist ivuxolimab. Here the CDR3 reads CASSDRDRETQYF. CDR3 nucleotides: TGTGCCAGTAGTGACAGGGACAGAGAGACCCAGTACTTC.